Below, 22 T cell receptor beta chains from the same sample are listed, as sequenced in a study of cytomegalovirus exposure and HLA in healthy donors. Primers included in the PCR were 60 Vbeta and 13 Jbeta primers. The data were produced by immunoSEQ multiplex PCR, yet TCRdb's version contains in-frame clones alone and is incomplete. Among approximately 190,000 clones listed, 65% to 85% were seen once. Sequences were obtained from PBMCs. Source of these receptors: a boy aged 2-9 years in good health and CMV-seronegative.

This clone was counted only a few times. The chain's CDR3 is CASSLGLAGSSTDTQYF. DNA of the CDR3: TGCGCCAGCAGCCTGGGACTAGCGGGGTCAAGCACAGATACGCAGTATTTT. The rearrangement links TRBV4-1 to TRBJ2-3; 13 bases agree with TRBD2. CDR3 length: 17 residues. The germline V gene has CDR1 MGHRA and CDR2 YSYEKL. V lost 4 bases to trimming and J lost 0 bases; unmatched junction nucleotides: 4.

Worth noting for this clone: At one boundary the junction diverges from the germline segment, which might be a read error. In DNA form, the CDR3 reads TGTGCCAGCAGCCGGCGAGGGGGCTATAGCTACACCTTC. The encoded protein is CASSRRGGYSYTF. This chain connects TRBV11-1 to TRBJ1-2, with TRBD1 matching 7 bases. This CDR3 comprises 13 residues. Looked up from germline, CDR1 is SGHAT and CDR2 is FQDESV (reference sequence).

The chain is built from TRBV6-4 and TRBJ1-4; perhaps TRBD1 as D (6 bases). Trimming pared 6 bases from V and 3 bases from J, leaving 11 bases between. The CDR3 has 14 residues. The germline CDR1 and CDR2 sequences are MRHNA and SNTAGT. The CDR3 DNA is TGTGCCAGCAGACAGGGTAAGGCTAATGAAAAACTGTTTTTT. Its protein is CASRQGKANEKLFF.

This rearrangement joins TRBV2 to TRBJ2-4, with 11 bases aligning to TRBD2. The CDR3 has 16 residues. The junction had 4 bases not matched to a gene; V was cut back by 6 bases and J by 0 bases. Germline loops: CDR1 SNHLY, CDR2 FYNNEI. CDR3 in DNA: TGTGCCAGCAGGATGACTAGCGGGGTAGCCAAAAACATTCAGTACTTC. Protein product: CASRMTSGVAKNIQYF.

This chain links TRBV19 with TRBJ1-5, with 8 bases aligning to TRBD1. Germline trimming cut 7 bases from V and 0 bases from J; bases unmatched to any gene: 11. The CDR3 runs to 17 residues. Per germline, CDR1 LNHDA and CDR2 SQIVND (reference sequence). CDR3 nucleotide sequence: TGTGCCAGTAACCCCCTACCGGACAGGGCTAGCAATCAGCCCCAGCATTTT. This sequence encodes CASNPLPDRASNQPQHF.

The chain carries TRBV11-2 and TRBJ2-1; D remains unclear. CDR3 size: 13 residues. Per germline, CDR1 SGHAT and CDR2 FQNNGV. The V end was cut by 4 bases, the J end by 5 bases, with 9 bases between. CDR3 DNA: TGTGCCAGCAGCTATCCCGGTCACAATGAGCAGTTCTTC. It translates to CASSYPGHNEQFF.

The chain couples TRBV15 to TRBJ1-4, with D possibly being TRBD1 (5 bases). The germline CDR1 and CDR2 sequences are LNHNV and YYDKDF (reference sequence). The CDR3 spans 15 residues. V shed 5 bases and J shed 8 bases, with 18 bases lying between them. Here the CDR3 reads CATSFGPQRGEKLFF. As DNA, the CDR3 is TGTGCCACCAGCTTTGGACCCCAACGGGGGGAAAAACTGTTTTTT.

The chain joins TRBV10-2 to TRBJ2-5; TRBD2 aligns across 7 bases. Trimming at V came to 5 bases and at J to 5 bases, leaving 5 bases not matched to a gene. CDR3 length: 13 amino acids. The germline V gene has CDR1 WSHSY and CDR2 SAAADI. The CDR3 loop is CASSSTSSETQYF. In DNA form, the CDR3 reads TGCGCCAGCAGTTCGACTAGCTCGGAGACCCAGTACTTC.

The genes are TRBV19 and TRBJ1-2, with 8 bases that match TRBD1. With 6 bases clipped from V and 3 bases from J, the junction kept 3 bases outside the gene matches. Looked up from germline, CDR1 is LNHDA and CDR2 is SQIVND (reference sequence). The CDR3 consists of 13 residues. The DNA of the CDR3 is TGTGCCAGTAGGCCGACAGGGGACTATGGCTACACCTTC. It translates to CASRPTGDYGYTF.

The rearrangement uses TRBV7-2 and TRBJ1-6; D is ambiguous. The CDR3 runs to 12 residues. Looked up from germline, CDR1 is SGHTA and CDR2 is FQGNSA. V was pared by 1 base and J by 8 bases, with 3 bases between. CDR3 region: CASSLGDSPLHF. The CDR3 DNA follows: TGTGCCAGCAGCTTAGGCGATTCACCCCTCCACTTT.

This chain joins TRBV7-9 and TRBJ2-3; 8 nucleotides line up with TRBD2. This CDR3 region has 16 residues. After removal of 3 bases from V and 0 bases from J, the junction contained 5 bases not matched to a gene. The germline V gene encodes CDR1 SEHNR and CDR2 FQNEAQ (reference sequence). The CDR3 loop is CASSFLAGGSTDTQYF. CDR3 nucleotides: TGTGCCAGCAGCTTTCTGGCGGGGGGAAGCACAGATACGCAGTATTTT.

This sequence joins TRBV4-3 and TRBJ2-1; 7 positions match TRBD2. The CDR3 extends over 16 amino acids. The trim removed 0 bases at V and 0 bases at J, leaving 2 bases unmatched. Germline lookup yields CDR1 LGHNA and CDR2 YSLEER. The CDR3 nucleotides read TGCGCCAGCAGCCAAGAGGCTAGCGGCTCCTACAATGAGCAGTTCTTC. This codes for CASSQEASGSYNEQFF.

V and J are TRBV11-2 and TRBJ2-7; weak D call: TRBD2 (5 bases). CDR1 and CDR2 (germline): SGHAT, FQNNGV. This CDR3 spans 15 amino acids. The V end was cut by 1 base, the J end by 3 bases, with 13 bases between. The CDR3 DNA is TGTGCCAGCAGCTTAGTTCCCACCGGGAACTACGAGCAGTACTTC. It specifies CASSLVPTGNYEQYF. Complete variable domain (other parts from reference TRBV11-2 and TRBJ2-7): EAGVAQSPRYKIIEKRQSVAFWCNPISGHATLYWYQQILGQGPKLLIQFQNNGVVDDSQLPKDRFSAERLKGVDSTLKIQPAKLEDSAVYLCASSLVPTGNYEQYFGPGTRLTVT.

The chain couples TRBV25-1 to TRBJ2-5; D not resolved. The CDR3 contains 14 residues. Per germline, CDR1 MGHDK and CDR2 SYGVNS. V was cut by 3 bases and J by 1 base, with 9 bases left in between. The CDR3 DNA sequence: TGTGCCAGCAGTGATCTACAGTCCCAAGAGACCCAGTACTTC. This encodes CASSDLQSQETQYF. Complete variable domain (other parts from reference TRBV25-1 and TRBJ2-5): EADIYQTPRYLVIGTGKKITLECSQTMGHDKMYWYQQDPGMELHLIHYSYGVNSTEKGDLSSESTVSRIRTEHFPLTLESARPSHTSQYLCASSDLQSQETQYFGPGTRLLVL.

The chain employs TRBV7-2 and TRBJ2-1, with TRBD2 matching over 10 bases. Germline-derived CDR1 and CDR2 are SGHTA and FQGNSA. The junction had 13 bases not matched to a gene; V was cut back by 7 bases and J by 13 bases. This CDR3 comprises 14 residues. CDR3 coding DNA: TGTGCCAGCACGCCTCTCCAACTAGCGGGGCTCCAGTTCTTC. Translating it yields CASTPLQLAGLQFF.

This clone was seen a handful of times. The chain uses TRBV27 and TRBJ1-2; 10 bases agree with TRBD1. The CDR3 length is 14 residues. Germline lookup yields CDR1 MNHEY and CDR2 SMNVEV (reference sequence). The V gene end was trimmed by 9 bases and the J gene end by 3 bases; junction bases not matched to a gene: 7. As DNA, the CDR3 is TGTGCCAGTGGACAGGGGGGGCGGGACTATGGCTACACCTTC. Translation: CASGQGGRDYGYTF.

The chain is built from TRBV9 and TRBJ1-2; TRBD1 aligns across 8 bases. Germline CDR1 and CDR2: SGDLS and YYNGEE. This CDR3 is 14 amino acids long. Unmatched junction bases numbered 6, after V lost 0 bases and J lost 8 bases. The CDR3 region is CASSVAIRGQGYTF. In nucleotides, the CDR3 is TGTGCCAGCAGCGTAGCTATCAGGGGGCAGGGCTACACCTTC.

This chain joins TRBV4-1 and TRBJ2-1, with 7 positions matching TRBD2. Losses at the gene ends were 4 bases for V and 8 bases for J; bases not matched to a gene: 11. This CDR3 region has 15 residues. The germline V gene has CDR1 MGHRA and CDR2 YSYEKL. As DNA, the CDR3 is TGCGCCAGCAGCCCCCGGAGCGGGGCTTTGGATGAGCAGTTCTTC. It translates to CASSPRSGALDEQFF.

The chain uses TRBV5-1 and TRBJ2-3; 8 nucleotides match TRBD2. Germline loops: CDR1 SGHRS, CDR2 YFSETQ. The length of the CDR3 is 16 residues. Trimming at V came to 0 bases and at J to 1 base, leaving 4 bases not matched to a gene. As DNA, the CDR3 is TGCGCCAGCAGCTTGGTTGCTAGCGGGCGCACAGATACGCAGTATTTT. Translated: CASSLVASGRTDTQYF.

This sequence joins TRBV5-8 and TRBJ2-1; D is undetermined. The CDR3 is 12 residues long. Germline-derived CDR1 and CDR2 are SGHTS and YDEGEE. V lost 0 bases, J lost 8 bases, and 6 bases lay in between. The CDR3 spells CASSLAGYEQFF. DNA of the CDR3: TGTGCCAGCAGCTTGGCCGGTTATGAGCAGTTCTTC.

J is TRBJ1-6 and V is TRBV7-2; no clear D gene. The V and J ends lost 5 bases and 4 bases respectively, with 12 bases between them. From germline, CDR1 is SGHTA and CDR2 FQGNSA. This CDR3 contains 15 residues. In DNA form, the CDR3 reads TGTGCCAGCAGCCCGTTGACACCTTATAATTCACCCCTCCACTTT. Its translation: CASSPLTPYNSPLHF.

The chain joins TRBV9 to TRBJ2-3, with 13 nucleotides matching TRBD2. CDR1 is SGDLS and CDR2 is YYNGEE in the germline V gene. The CDR3 extends over 18 amino acids. Germline trimming cut 4 bases from V and 0 bases from J; bases unmatched to any gene: 8. The CDR3 sequence: CASSLGLAGVASTDTQYF. CDR3 sequence (DNA): TGTGCCAGCAGCCTTGGACTAGCGGGGGTTGCTAGCACAGATACGCAGTATTTT.